This TCR beta chain was sequenced during a study of blood T cell repertoires in COVID-19. Measured with immunoSEQ multiplex PCR; TCRdb has only the in-frame clones, and not every one. The data show tens of thousands of clones, with 65% to 90% seen just once and about 16% held by the top ten. The CDR3 loop spans 16 amino acids. Unmatched junction bases numbered 7, after V lost 6 bases and J lost 4 bases. Germline assignment: CDR1 MNHEY and CDR2 SVGEGT. This rearrangement joins TRBV6-2 or TRBV6-3 to TRBJ1-6; TRBD1 aligns across 9 bases. Material: peripheral blood. This receptor was identified in a human donor in a cohort sampled during active COVID-19. CDR3: CASSTQGARYNSPLHF. The CDR3 DNA follows: TGTGCCAGCAGCACACAGGGGGCGCGGTATAATTCACCCCTCCACTTT.